The 14 T cell receptor beta chains listed next were all sequenced from one sample in a study of blood T cells in healthy people across ages. A second PCR, run for about 6 to 11 cycles, used a sample-barcoded 5' primer plus a J-beta primer mix. MiXCR, run by TCRdb on the 5' RACE reads, gives a single entry per CDR3 protein. In the table there are hundreds of thousands of distinct CDR3 sequences, roughly two fifths of which are singletons. Sequenced input: blood. These receptors came from a woman aged 55-70 years in good health.

In its sample, this clonotype was seen a few times. The rearrangement joins TRBV15 to TRBJ2-5; D possibly corresponds to TRBD1 (6 bases). The CDR3 runs to 13 residues. V was pared by 5 bases and J by 1 base, with 8 bases between. Germline lookup yields CDR1 LNHNV and CDR2 YYDKDF (reference sequence). The CDR3 protein is CATSGDTQETQYF. The CDR3 DNA reads TGTGCCACCAGCGGGGACACCCAAGAGACCCAGTACTTC. The full variable domain, its missing parts supplied by reference TRBV15 and TRBJ2-5, is DAMVIQNPRYQVTQFGKPVTLSCSQTLNHNVMYWYQQKSSQAPKLLFHYYDKDFNNEADTPDNFQSRRPNTSFCFLDIRSPGLGDTAMYLCATSGDTQETQYFGPGTRLLVL.

The DNA of the CDR3 is TGCAGTGCTATCCGGGACGGATCCTACGAGCAGTACTTC. Its protein product is CSAIRDGSYEQYF. The J gene is TRBJ2-7, the V gene TRBV20-1; D possibly matches TRBD1 or TRBD2 (5 bases each). Germline V gene sequence: CDR1 DFQATT, CDR2 SNEGSKA (reference sequence). V was cut by 4 bases and J by 1 base, with 11 bases left in between. The CDR3 is 13 amino acids.

The rearrangement joins TRBV6-2 or TRBV6-3 to TRBJ2-1, with TRBD1 matching 7 bases. Trimming cost V 7 bases and J 2 bases; bases outside gene matches: 5. The CDR3 spans 14 residues. Germline V lookup: CDR1 MNHEY, CDR2 SVGEGT. In DNA form, the CDR3 reads TGTGCCAGCACCGACAGGGCCCCCTACAATGAGCAGTTCTTC. Translation: CASTDRAPYNEQFF.

The chain employs TRBV2 and TRBJ2-3; a weak D match, TRBD2 (6 bases). Per germline, CDR1 SNHLY and CDR2 FYNNEI. CDR3 length: 13 amino acids. Trimming pared 8 bases from V and 6 bases from J, leaving 15 bases between. The CDR3 here is CASGQDYADTQYF. CDR3 coding DNA: TGTGCCAGCGGTCAGGACTATGCCGATACGCAGTATTTT.

This chain links TRBV6-1 with TRBJ2-2; D gene uncertain. Per germline, CDR1 MNHNS and CDR2 SASEGT. V lost 0 bases to trimming and J lost 6 bases, with 11 bases between them. The CDR3 runs 15 residues. In DNA, the CDR3 is TGTGCCAGCAGTGAAGCGCTGGGGATCCCCGGGGAGCTGTTTTTT. Translating it yields CASSEALGIPGELFF.

The genes are TRBV19 and TRBJ1-5; D unclear. The CDR3 has 16 amino acids. Trimming removed 3 bases at V and 2 bases at J, with 14 bases between. The germline CDR1 and CDR2 sequences are LNHDA and SQIVND (reference sequence). For the CDR3, the DNA is TGTGCCAGTAGTATCCACGGGGTTCGGGGCAATCAGCCCCAGCATTTT. This translates into CASSIHGVRGNQPQHF.

A few counts support this clonotype. The gene calls are TRBV6-2 or TRBV6-3 and TRBJ1-1; 9 bases agree with TRBD1. Germline V gives CDR1 MNHEY, CDR2 SVGEGT. The J segment lost 5 bases and the V segment lost 6 bases, leaving 10 bases of the junction unmatched. The CDR3 is made up of 15 amino acids. For the CDR3, the DNA is TGTGCCAGCAGGGGGGGGACAGGGCCACGTACTGAAGCTTTCTTT. It codes for CASRGGTGPRTEAFF.

This clonotype was recorded a few times. The chain joins TRBV6-2 or TRBV6-3 to TRBJ1-2; no reliable D call. Trimming pared 6 bases from V and 4 bases from J, leaving 15 bases between. In germline, CDR1 is MNHEY, CDR2 SVGEGT. This CDR3 spans 14 amino acids. In nucleotides, the CDR3 is TGTGCCAGCAGCCTCCTAGACGGCTTCTATGGCTACACCTTC. This sequence encodes CASSLLDGFYGYTF.

This sequence joins TRBV20-1 and TRBJ2-7; 7 nucleotides line up with TRBD1. CDR3 length: 15 residues. Germline trimming cut 6 bases from V and 0 bases from J; bases unmatched to any gene: 11. Germline lookup yields CDR1 DFQATT and CDR2 SNEGSKA (reference sequence). The DNA for the CDR3 is TGCAGTGCCCCAAACCGGGACAGTAGCTCCTACGAGCAGTACTTC. This encodes CSAPNRDSSSYEQYF.

This clonotype appeared a few times. V is TRBV11-2 and J is TRBJ2-3; 15 nucleotides line up with TRBD2. Germline CDR1 reads SGHAT; CDR2 reads FQNNGV. With 4 bases clipped from V and 4 bases from J, the junction kept 3 bases outside the gene matches. This CDR3 spans 16 amino acids. The CDR3 sequence: CASSSGLAGGSDTQYF. CDR3 bases: TGTGCCAGCAGCTCCGGACTAGCGGGGGGGTCAGATACGCAGTATTTT.

This clonotype showed up just a few times. The chain recombines TRBV7-9 with TRBJ2-3; weak D call: TRBD2 (5 bases). V dropped 5 bases and J dropped 9 bases, with 12 bases sitting between them. CDR3 length: 12 residues. Germline CDR1 SEHNR, CDR2 FQNEAQ (reference sequence). CDR3 residues: CASSLDYRTQYF. The CDR3 bases are TGTGCCAGCAGCCTAGACTACCGGACGCAGTATTTT.

This clonotype has a handful of counts. The chain recombines TRBV5-1 with TRBJ2-7; tentatively, D is TRBD2 (5 bases). CDR1 and CDR2 from the germline V gene are SGHRS and YFSETQ. V was clipped by 0 bases and J by 5 bases, with 12 bases between them. CDR3 length: 14 residues. CDR3 sequence reads: CASSLALTGDEQYF. The CDR3 DNA sequence: TGCGCCAGCAGCTTGGCCTTGACCGGGGACGAGCAGTACTTC.

This clonotype was picked up a small number of times. The chain carries TRBV11-1 and TRBJ2-1; 9 bases map to TRBD2. The CDR3 totals 16 residues. The V and J ends lost 0 bases and 10 bases, in that order; junction bases with no gene match: 10. Germline loops: CDR1 SGHAT, CDR2 FQDESV (reference sequence). In DNA form, the CDR3 reads TGTGCCAGCAGCTTAGCGGGTAGCGGGGGCCAACTGGAGCAGTTCTTC. This sequence encodes CASSLAGSGGQLEQFF.

There are a few counts of this clonotype. The CDR3 sequence: CASSQDLSSGTKIAKNIQYF. DNA of the CDR3: TGCGCCAGCAGCCAAGATTTGTCTAGCGGGACGAAAATAGCCAAAAACATTCAGTACTTC. The chain joins TRBV4-3 to TRBJ2-4; TRBD2 matches at 9 bases. This CDR3 is built from 20 residues. V lost 0 bases to trimming and J lost 0 bases; unmatched junction nucleotides: 12. Germline loops: CDR1 LGHNA, CDR2 YSLEER.